Listed below are T cell receptor beta chains from one sample, sequenced in a study of tissue T cells after allogeneic stem cell transplantation. Assay: immunoSEQ multiplex PCR; the TCRdb copy retains only in-frame clones and omits some. Here the sample spans about 43,000 clones, approximately 92% being singletons. The sequences come from blood, collected before transplantation. The receptors here all came from a woman aged 35 to 69 who later had graft-versus-host disease after an allogeneic stem cell transplant. Both conserved end residues are trimmed from each CDR3.

v_call,cdr3_aa
TRBV6-5,ASLKRRYTGELF
TRBV7-8,ASSYTHPISSGIGSYEQY
TRBV7-2,ASSLATSGGTYNEQF
TRBV7-2,ASSNHGTINIQY
TRBV5-1,ASSPVQVPHEQY
TRBV7-2,ASSWRANSDYSYNEQF
TRBV7-2,ASSFYRGPINEQF
TRBV12-3/TRBV12-4,ASRSTGGETQY
TRBV27,ASSEQGISTDTQY
TRBV19,ASKVGEYQPQH
TRBV6-5,ASSTTENEKLF
TRBV30,AWSVLSPLH
TRBV13,ASSLTGAGNTEAF
TRBV5-1,ASSLLAGRTDTQY
TRBV6-5,ASSPGRFNEKLF
TRBV5-1,ASTSSGTTYGYT
TRBV21-1,ASSKDRGQTQY
TRBV11-3,ASSLGGDNEQF
TRBV2,ASSESPTWAEGYT
TRBV29-1,SVGIGGMNTEAF
TRBV6-2/TRBV6-3,ASSYSWLAGPPAGELF
TRBV19,ASSIGVGLAGVGYEQF
TRBV27,ASSFTGDYYGYT
TRBV28,ASRGRSEEKLF
TRBV28,ASSFSGLSEQY
TRBV7-9,ASSSTPAGGPGEQY
TRBV6-5,ASTYGGIEAF
TRBV4-3,ASSQVLNSGSRY
TRBV7-9,ASSVRGTEAF
TRBV7-2,ASSPGRYEQN
TRBV28,ASSGFGGNKETQY
TRBV18,ASSPRRTNEKLF
TRBV24-1,ATSGLAGSSTGELF
TRBV5-1,ASSLGPSGEQF
TRBV6-5,ASRSGTVNREKLF
TRBV5-8,ASSPERGTTNEKLF
TRBV9,ASSVQTGWANTEAF
TRBV3-1/TRBV3-2,ASRGTGGNTEAF
TRBV28,ASSPYFGTADEQY
TRBV24-1,ATSDLQGANSGSLEDTQY
TRBV18,ASSPPGVNTGELF
TRBV27,ASSFSGGDEQY
TRBV19,ASSIRTGGLNSPLH
TRBV28,ASTLSGQNYGYT
TRBV6-5,ASRERTGGRETQY
TRBV7-8,ASSRGRSNQPQH
TRBV9,ASSGYLAGRSGELKETQY
TRBV29-1,SVDGGGRLTDTQY
TRBV7-2,ASSSDRGRIGYT
TRBV2,ASSETGQSNQPQH
TRBV7-2,ASSHLAGQIYNEQF
TRBV19,ASRSDRVGETQY
TRBV5-4,ASSFSGSSYNEQF